The 21 T cell receptor beta chains given below trace back to one sample, sequenced in a study of beta chain features in type 1 diabetes. The isolated RNA, all of it, was reverse transcribed, so expressed TCRB transcripts were what got sequenced. Some clones are missing from TCRdb's copy, which holds only in-frame ones; the method was immunoSEQ multiplex PCR. The sample includes around 240,000 clones, about 10% of them seen just once. Sequencing used naive CD4+ T cells from blood. The receptors originated from a young woman in good health.

This clone was recorded a few times. V gene TRBV6-1 combines with J gene TRBJ2-1; the match to TRBD2 covers 8 bases. CDR1 and CDR2 from the germline V gene are MNHNS and SASEGT. With V trimmed by 2 bases and J by 1 base, 7 bases remained unmatched. CDR3 size: 17 residues. For the CDR3, the DNA is TGTGCCAGCAGTGAATTCTGGACTAGCCTATCCTACAATGAGCAGTTCTTC. Translation gives CASSEFWTSLSYNEQFF.

This clone was observed a handful of times. V gene TRBV30 combines with J gene TRBJ1-2, with D hard to call. Germline loops: CDR1 GTSNPN, CDR2 SVGIG (reference sequence). This CDR3 is 15 amino acids long. V lost 0 bases and J 0 bases, leaving 11 bases between the germline ends. The CDR3 spells CAWSVLKASNYGYTF. The CDR3 DNA reads as TGTGCCTGGAGTGTACTAAAGGCCTCTAACTATGGCTACACCTTC.

V is TRBV25-1 and J is TRBJ2-1; tentative D call: TRBD1 (6 bases). Per the germline V gene, CDR1 is MGHDK and CDR2 is SYGVNS. The length of the CDR3 is 14 residues. The ends were cut back, 6 bases at V and 6 bases at J, with 15 bases in the middle. CDR3: CASSAGVRGNEQFF. CDR3 DNA sequence: TGTGCCAGCAGCGCAGGGGTTAGAGGCAATGAGCAGTTCTTC.

CDR3 protein: CASSHGTGTVSTDTQYF. The CDR3 DNA is TGTGCCAGCAGCCATGGGACCGGGACAGTGAGCACAGATACGCAGTATTTT. This chain uses TRBV7-9 with TRBJ2-3, with 7 bases fitting TRBD1. The germline V gene has CDR1 SEHNR and CDR2 FQNEAQ (reference sequence). V was clipped by 5 bases and J by 0 bases; unmatched bases: 11. The CDR3 contains 17 residues.

This clone was detected a few times. The chain joins TRBV19 to TRBJ2-7; D perhaps matches TRBD2 (5 bases). The germline V gene encodes CDR1 LNHDA and CDR2 SQIVND (reference sequence). This CDR3 spans 14 amino acids. V lost 5 bases and J 6 bases, leaving 17 bases between the germline ends. CDR3 amino acids: CASSPHPERAEQYF. The CDR3 region has the DNA TGTGCCAGTAGTCCCCACCCAGAGAGGGCCGAGCAGTACTTC.

The CDR3 DNA is TGCGCCAGCAGCGGGAGGACAGGGGGCCGTCTCACAGATACGCAGTATTTT. It encodes CASSGRTGGRLTDTQYF. The chain has TRBV5-1 and TRBJ2-3, with 11 bases lining up with TRBD1. Looked up from germline, CDR1 is SGHRS and CDR2 is YFSETQ. V shed 4 bases and J 2 bases; nucleotides not matched to a gene: 9. CDR3 length: 17 residues.

The chain is built from TRBV7-2 and TRBJ2-2; D ambiguous. V dropped 2 bases and J dropped 0 bases, with 4 bases sitting between them. Germline-derived CDR1 and CDR2 are SGHTA and FQGNSA. CDR3 size: 14 residues. CDR3 DNA: TGTGCCAGCAGCTTATATGCGAACACCGGGGAGCTGTTTTTT. It codes for CASSLYANTGELFF.

With regard to this clone: Other DNA sequences in the sample encode the same CDR3. The CDR3 reads CASSLGGTGSYNEQFF. For the CDR3, the DNA is TGCGCCAGCAGCTTGGGAGGGACAGGCTCCTACAATGAGCAGTTCTTC. The chain links TRBV5-1 to TRBJ2-1; 8 bases fit TRBD1. Germline CDR1 and CDR2: SGHRS and YFSETQ. Trimming at V came to 0 bases and at J to 0 bases, leaving 2 bases not matched to a gene. CDR3 length: 16 amino acids.

In its sample, this clone was seen a few times. This rearrangement joins TRBV11-2 to TRBJ2-7; D is possibly TRBD2 (6 bases). CDR3 length: 15 residues. V was trimmed by 8 bases and J by 4 bases, leaving 21 bases between them. Germline V CDR1 and CDR2: SGHAT, FQNNGV. CDR3 bases: TGTGCCAGCGCGAGATACTATAGCGGATCTTACGAGCAGTACTTC. This encodes CASARYYSGSYEQYF.

The V and J genes are TRBV9 and TRBJ2-5, with 8 bases fitting TRBD1. CDR3 length: 14 amino acids. CDR1 SGDLS and CDR2 YYNGEE come from the germline V gene. Germline trimming cut 4 bases from V and 5 bases from J; bases unmatched to any gene: 7. The CDR3 spells CASSPGQGTETQYF. The CDR3 bases are TGTGCCAGCAGCCCTGGACAGGGTACGGAGACCCAGTACTTC. The entire variable domain, with the rest obtained from reference TRBV9 and TRBJ2-5, is as follows: DSGVTQTPKHLITATGQRVTLRCSPRSGDLSVYWYQQSLDQGLQFLIQYYNGEERAKGNILERFSAQQFPDLHSELNLSSLELGDSALYFCASSPGQGTETQYFGPGTRLLVL.

This clone was observed a handful of times. The V call is TRBV11-2, the J call TRBJ2-7, with D hard to call. V lost 7 bases to trimming and J lost 4 bases, with 20 bases between them. Germline CDR1 is SGHAT and CDR2 is FQNNGV. The CDR3 sequence is 15 residues long. CDR3 in amino acids: CASTPLSGLGYEQYF. The CDR3 nucleotides read TGTGCCAGCACCCCTTTGTCCGGCCTAGGTTACGAGCAGTACTTC.

The chain combines TRBV5-1 with TRBJ1-1; D is uncertain. The length of the CDR3 is 15 residues. The germline gives CDR1 SGHRS, CDR2 YFSETQ. The V end was cut by 1 base, the J end by 6 bases, with 16 bases between. In DNA form, the CDR3 reads TGCGCCAGCAGCTTGTTTGGCCAGCGCGAGGCTGAAGCTTTCTTT. It specifies CASSLFGQREAEAFF.

The J gene is TRBJ2-7, the V gene TRBV7-9, with TRBD2 identical over 13 bases. Looked up from germline, CDR1 is SEHNR and CDR2 is FQNEAQ (reference sequence). The CDR3 is 17 residues long. V gave up 5 bases and J gave up 1 base; unmatched junction bases: 8. CDR3 DNA sequence: TGTGCCAGCAGCCCGACTAGCGGGAGGACGGGGTCCTACGAGCAGTACTTC. Protein sequence: CASSPTSGRTGSYEQYF.

The table lists this clone with a few counts. Other DNA sequences in the sample encode the same CDR3. The genes are TRBV5-1 and TRBJ2-5, with D possibly matching TRBD1 (6 bases). CDR3 size: 14 residues. V lost 2 bases and J lost 5, with 13 bases in between. Per germline, CDR1 SGHRS and CDR2 YFSETQ. The CDR3 spells CASSLQGLGETQYF. For the CDR3, the DNA is TGCGCCAGCAGCTTACAGGGCCTCGGGGAGACCCAGTACTTC. The full variable domain, its missing parts supplied by reference TRBV5-1 and TRBJ2-5, is KAGVTQTPRYLIKTRGQQVTLSCSPISGHRSVSWYQQTPGQGLQFLFEYFSETQRNKGNFPGRFSGRQFSNSRSEMNVSTLELGDSALYLCASSLQGLGETQYFGPGTRLLVL.

This clone was seen more than once but under ten times. The V and J genes are TRBV21-1 and TRBJ2-1; TRBD1 was called by the table and not checked on the DNA. TRBV21-1 is annotated as a pseudogene. The CDR3 totals 21 residues. The CDR3 DNA reads TGTGCCAGCAGCACAGCAGCGCCGGGACAGGGCTCCTCGCGGGAGGTCGATGAGCAGTTCTTC. This codes for CASSTAAPGQGSSREVDEQFF.

The CDR3 DNA follows: TGTGCCAGCACCGGCGGCTCGTGGACCCAGTACTTC. It translates to CASTGGSWTQYF. The V and J genes are TRBV2 and TRBJ2-5; D remains ambiguous. Trimming shortened V by 7 bases and J by 7 bases, and 13 bases separated the two germline ends. Germline assignment: CDR1 SNHLY and CDR2 FYNNEI. This CDR3 has 12 amino acids.

This clone occurred a few times. The chain recombines TRBV6-5 with TRBJ2-7, with 7 bases fitting TRBD2. V lost 8 bases, J lost 2 bases, and 6 bases stayed unmatched. Germline V gene data show CDR1 as MNHEY and CDR2 as SVGAGI. The CDR3 is 13 residues long. The CDR3 DNA reads as TGTGCCAGCGTATCAGCGGGGACCTACGAGCAGTACTTC. Translating it yields CASVSAGTYEQYF.

In this sample, this clone turned up a few times. V and J are TRBV27 and TRBJ2-3, with unresolved D. Germline-derived CDR1 and CDR2 are MNHEY and SMNVEV (reference sequence). The length of the CDR3 is 16 residues. Trimming stripped 3 bases from V and 2 bases from J, with 15 bases between. This CDR3 is CASSLRRSENTDTQYF. DNA for the CDR3: TGTGCCAGCAGTTTGCGGCGCTCCGAAAACACAGATACGCAGTATTTT.

The rearrangement uses TRBV6-1 and TRBJ2-7, with a possible D match to TRBD1 (7 bases). CDR1 and CDR2 (germline): MNHNS, SASEGT. V lost 1 base to trimming and J lost 2 bases, with 15 bases between them. The CDR3 is made up of 16 amino acids. The CDR3 nucleotides are TGTGCCAGCAGTGAAGAACGACAGGGAGGCCCCTACGAGCAGTACTTC. Protein sequence: CASSEERQGGPYEQYF.

In this sample, this clone turned up a few times. This chain connects TRBV5-4 to TRBJ2-3; 8 bases agree with TRBD1. The CDR3 covers 16 residues. Germline trimming cut 4 bases from V and 2 bases from J; bases unmatched to any gene: 9. CDR1 and CDR2 from the germline V gene are SGHNT and YYREEE (reference sequence). Written as DNA, the CDR3 is TGTGCCAGCAGCCACAACCCAGGGGGCCTCACAGATACGCAGTATTTT. Residues: CASSHNPGGLTDTQYF.

The chain uses TRBV11-2 and TRBJ1-2, with unresolved D. The germline CDR1 and CDR2 sequences are SGHAT and FQNNGV. Trimming stripped 5 bases from V and 6 bases from J, with 10 bases between. The CDR3 is 12 residues long. The CDR3 protein is CASSRTRDGYTF. The CDR3 DNA reads as TGTGCCAGCAGCCGAACTCGGGATGGCTACACCTTC.